Below, 11 T cell receptor beta chains from the same sample are listed, as sequenced in a study of T cell responses to AZD1222 COVID-19 vaccine. Profiling relied on immunoSEQ multiplex PCR, and the TCRdb table lists in-frame clones only, not all of them. The sample lists 110,000 to 150,000 clones, 75% to 90% seen once, with approximately 4.5% in the top ten. The sequences come from peripheral blood, collected on day 0 of AZD1222 vaccination. These TCRs come from an adult in good health.

V usage is TRBV28 and J usage is TRBJ2-6; D could derive from TRBD1 or TRBD2 (5 bases each). The CDR3 loop spans 15 amino acids. V was cut by 6 bases and J by 1 base, with 10 bases left in between. Germline assignment: CDR1 MDHEN and CDR2 SYDVKM. The CDR3 region has the DNA TGTGCCAGCAGGCCGGGGCCTTCTGGGGCCAACGTCCTGACTTTC. This translates into CASRPGPSGANVLTF.

In its sample, this clone was seen once. The chain joins TRBV15 to TRBJ2-3; D is perhaps TRBD2 (6 bases). V was cut by 5 bases and J by 4 bases, with 10 bases left in between. The CDR3 spans 13 residues. CDR1 LNHNV and CDR2 YYDKDF come from the germline V gene (reference sequence). The CDR3 region is CATSGGRSDTQYF. The CDR3, as DNA: TGTGCCACCAGCGGGGGGAGATCAGATACGCAGTATTTT.

This chain connects TRBV27 to TRBJ2-7; TRBD2 aligns across 7 bases. Trimming took 5 bases from V and 3 from J; bases not matched to a gene: 22. The CDR3 has 19 amino acids. The germline gives CDR1 MNHEY, CDR2 SMNVEV (reference sequence). This CDR3 reads CASSPLFSSLSSGLYEQYF. Written as DNA, the CDR3 is TGTGCCAGCAGTCCCCTCTTCTCTTCCCTGTCTAGCGGCCTCTACGAGCAGTACTTC.

This clone showed up many times. The CDR3 bases are TGTGCCAGCAGCCAAGCGAATAGCGGGGGGGCCGAGACCCAGTACTTC. Translated, it gives CASSQANSGGAETQYF. This chain joins TRBV4-2 and TRBJ2-5, with TRBD2 identical over 11 bases. Germline V gives CDR1 LGHNA, CDR2 YNFKEQ. Losses at the gene ends were 1 base for V and 5 bases for J; bases not matched to a gene: 6. This CDR3 is 16 amino acids long.

This chain joins TRBV9 and TRBJ2-6; D remains unclear. V was shortened by 6 bases and J by 2 bases, with 9 bases between the two germline ends. This CDR3 has 14 amino acids. CDR1 is SGDLS and CDR2 is YYNGEE in the germline V gene. In DNA form, the CDR3 reads TGTGCCAGCAATAGCAGAACTGGGGCCAACGTCCTGACTTTC. Translation gives CASNSRTGANVLTF.

The CDR3 sequence is CASSPRAGQYNEQFF. The CDR3 DNA reads as TGTGCCAGCAGCCCACGGGCAGGGCAGTACAATGAGCAGTTCTTC. V gene TRBV11-2 combines with J gene TRBJ2-1; possible D gene TRBD1, 5 bases. The germline CDR1 and CDR2 sequences are SGHAT and FQNNGV. The ends were cut back, 5 bases at V and 4 bases at J, with 15 bases in the middle. CDR3 length equals 15 residues.

The V and J genes are TRBV27 and TRBJ2-3; 13 nucleotides agree with TRBD2. V shed 5 bases and J 1 base; nucleotides not matched to a gene: 9. Per germline, CDR1 MNHEY and CDR2 SMNVEV (reference sequence). The CDR3 consists of 18 residues. In DNA, the CDR3 is TGTGCCAGCAGTACCCCCGGACTAGCGGGAGTAGGCACAGATACGCAGTATTTT. It translates to CASSTPGLAGVGTDTQYF.

The chain joins TRBV11-2 to TRBJ2-1; 8 bases align to TRBD1. The V and J ends lost 5 bases and 4 bases, in that order; junction bases with no gene match: 7. Germline V gene lookup returns CDR1 SGHAT and CDR2 FQNNGV. CDR3 length equals 15 residues. The CDR3 nucleotides are TGTGCCAGCAGCCCTGGGACAGGAACGTACAATGAGCAGTTCTTC. Translation: CASSPGTGTYNEQFF.

V is TRBV5-1 and J is TRBJ2-2, with 8 bases aligning to TRBD1. The J segment lost 5 bases and the V segment lost 3 bases, leaving 15 bases of the junction unmatched. The CDR3 has 18 amino acids. CDR1 is SGHRS, CDR2 YFSETQ, per germline. The CDR3 sequence is CASSSEPSRTGSTGELFF. As DNA, the CDR3 is TGCGCCAGCAGCTCCGAGCCCTCCAGGACAGGGTCGACCGGGGAGCTGTTTTTT.

J is TRBJ2-7 and V is TRBV23-1, with 10 bases fitting TRBD2. TRBV23-1 is reported as an ORF; its role is uncertain. Trimming cost V 0 bases and J 3 bases; bases outside gene matches: 14. The CDR3 is 19 amino acids. CDR3: CASSQSSKGSASGSYEQYF. DNA of the CDR3: TGCGCCAGCAGTCAATCGTCTAAAGGTTCGGCTAGCGGGAGCTACGAGCAGTACTTC.

V gene TRBV5-1 combines with J gene TRBJ2-1; possible D gene TRBD2, 5 bases. Germline V gene sequence: CDR1 SGHRS, CDR2 YFSETQ. The CDR3 is 15 amino acids. With 0 bases removed from V and 7 bases from J, the gap between germline ends came to 14 bases. The CDR3 spells CASSLGGSYENEQFF. CDR3 DNA sequence: TGCGCCAGCAGCTTGGGAGGGTCATATGAAAATGAGCAGTTCTTC.